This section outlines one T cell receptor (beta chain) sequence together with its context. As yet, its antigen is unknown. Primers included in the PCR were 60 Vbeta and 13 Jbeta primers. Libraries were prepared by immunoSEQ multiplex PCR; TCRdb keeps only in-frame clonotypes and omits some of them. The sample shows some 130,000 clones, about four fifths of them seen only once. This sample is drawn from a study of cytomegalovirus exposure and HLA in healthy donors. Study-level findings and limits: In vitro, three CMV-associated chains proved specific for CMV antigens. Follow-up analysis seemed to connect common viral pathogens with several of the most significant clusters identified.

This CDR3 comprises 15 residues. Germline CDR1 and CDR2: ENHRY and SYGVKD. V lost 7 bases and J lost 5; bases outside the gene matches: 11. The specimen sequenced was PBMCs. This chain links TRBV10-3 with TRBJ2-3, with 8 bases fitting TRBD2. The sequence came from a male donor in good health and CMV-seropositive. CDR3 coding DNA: TGTGCCATCAAGTCCTCGGGGGGGGAAGAAGATACGCAGTATTTT. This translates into CAIKSSGGEEDTQYF.